The 28 T cell receptor beta chains below were found in one sample sequenced in a study of beta chain features in type 1 diabetes. The study reverse transcribed the entire isolated RNA, so it sequenced expressed TCRB transcripts. Produced via immunoSEQ multiplex PCR; TCRdb's table is partial and in-frame only. The sample lists under 250,000 clones; 25% to 35% were seen once. Sequencing was carried out using central memory CD4+ T cells from blood. The source of these receptors is a man younger than 45 in good health.

The J gene is TRBJ1-4, the V gene TRBV30, with no clear D. Deletions cut 0 bases from V and 8 bases from J, with 16 bases between. Germline V lookup: CDR1 GTSNPN, CDR2 SVGIG (reference sequence). The CDR3 has 15 residues. CDR3 sequence: CAWSVRRDVVEKLFF. In DNA, the CDR3 is TGTGCCTGGAGTGTTCGGAGGGATGTGGTGGAAAAACTGTTTTTT.

This clone was seen more than once but under ten times. The chain recombines TRBV28 with TRBJ1-2, with unresolved D. The germline V and J ends were trimmed by 10 bases and 3 bases, with 9 bases remaining between them. CDR1 and CDR2 (germline): MDHEN, SYDVKM. The CDR3 contains 11 residues. This CDR3 is CAIGTHYGYTF. Written as DNA, the CDR3 is TGTGCCATTGGCACTCACTATGGCTACACCTTC.

This rearrangement joins TRBV7-9 to TRBJ2-7, with 9 bases lining up with TRBD1. Per the germline V gene, CDR1 is SEHNR and CDR2 is FQNEAQ (reference sequence). After removal of 7 bases from V and 7 bases from J, the junction contained 11 bases not matched to a gene. This CDR3 region has 14 residues. CDR3 sequence reads: CASTQGTGYDEQYF. The DNA of the CDR3 is TGTGCCAGCACCCAGGGGACAGGGTATGATGAGCAGTACTTC.

CDR3 DNA: TGTGCCAGCAGTGAGGCCCGGGGCAATCAGCCCCAGCATTTT. This sequence encodes CASSEARGNQPQHF. The genes are TRBV2 and TRBJ1-5; no firm D call. Germline values: CDR1 SNHLY, CDR2 FYNNEI. CDR3 size: 14 residues. V lost 3 bases to trimming and J lost 2 bases, with 8 bases between them.

The chain carries TRBV7-9 and TRBJ2-7; D not certain. Per germline, CDR1 SEHNR and CDR2 FQNEAQ (reference sequence). V lost 4 bases and J lost 9, with 10 bases in between. CDR3 length: 11 residues. DNA of the CDR3: TGTGCCAGCAGCTACCGGTTGGTGCAGTACTTC. Amino acids: CASSYRLVQYF. Full variable domain (remainder filled in from reference TRBV7-9 and TRBJ2-7): DTGVSQNPRHKITKRGQNVTFRCDPISEHNRLYWYRQTLGQGPEFLTYFQNEAQLEKSRLLSDRFSAERPKGSFSTLEIQRTEQGDSAMYLCASSYRLVQYFGPGTRLTVT.

In this sample, this clone turned up a few times. The chain combines TRBV9 with TRBJ2-1; D is perhaps TRBD2 (5 bases). The CDR3 contains 12 residues. V lost 4 bases, J lost 10 bases, and 12 bases lay in between. CDR1 and CDR2 (germline): SGDLS, YYNGEE. The CDR3 sequence: CASSSPGGEQFF. Written as DNA, the CDR3 is TGTGCCAGCAGCTCCCCAGGAGGAGAGCAGTTCTTC. Based on the CDR3 plus reference TRBV9 and TRBJ2-1, the full variable domain is DSGVTQTPKHLITATGQRVTLRCSPRSGDLSVYWYQQSLDQGLQFLIQYYNGEERAKGNILERFSAQQFPDLHSELNLSSLELGDSALYFCASSSPGGEQFFGPGTRLTVL.

This clone has a handful of counts. The chain is built from TRBV7-6 and TRBJ2-1; tentatively, D is TRBD2 (5 bases). V lost 4 bases and J 0 bases, leaving 7 bases between the germline ends. This CDR3 has 14 amino acids. The germline V gene encodes CDR1 SGHVS and CDR2 FNYEAQ. The CDR3 region is CASSSGVSYNEQFF. The CDR3 DNA reads TGTGCCAGCAGCTCCGGGGTCTCCTACAATGAGCAGTTCTTC. The full variable domain, completed using reference TRBV7-6 and TRBJ2-1, is GAGVSQSPRYKVTKRGQDVALRCDPISGHVSLYWYRQALGQGPEFLTYFNYEAQQDKSGLPNDRFSAERPEGSISTLTIQRTEQRDSAMYRCASSSGVSYNEQFFGPGTRLTVL.

The genes are TRBV9 and TRBJ2-3; D may correspond to TRBD1 or TRBD2 (5 bases each). Germline lookup yields CDR1 SGDLS and CDR2 YYNGEE. Trimming took off 4 bases at V and 2 bases at J, with 17 bases between the two ends. The length of the CDR3 is 16 residues. The CDR3 loop reads CASSLGPLANTDTQYF. CDR3 in DNA: TGTGCCAGCAGCCTGGGACCTCTCGCGAACACAGATACGCAGTATTTT.

The chain is built from TRBV5-1 and TRBJ2-1; possibly TRBD1 or TRBD2 for D (5 bases each). The CDR3 consists of 17 residues. Germline values: CDR1 SGHRS, CDR2 YFSETQ. V was clipped by 0 bases and J by 2 bases, with 15 bases between them. The CDR3 DNA reads TGCGCCAGCAGCTTGGGAGGATCCGGGGCGGCCTACAATGAGCAGTTCTTC. Encoded protein: CASSLGGSGAAYNEQFF.

This clone showed up many times. This chain joins TRBV11-2 and TRBJ2-7; D is undetermined. Germline lookup yields CDR1 SGHAT and CDR2 FQNNGV. There are 14 residues in the CDR3. Trimming stripped 1 base from V and 0 bases from J, with 7 bases between. The CDR3 is CASSLGYSSYEQYF. In DNA, the CDR3 is TGTGCCAGCAGCTTAGGGTACAGCTCCTACGAGCAGTACTTC.

The genes are TRBV10-3 and TRBJ2-5, with TRBD2 identical over 8 bases. V trimming: 6 bases; J trimming: 2 bases; junction bases outside the gene matches: 8. Germline lookup yields CDR1 ENHRY and CDR2 SYGVKD. The length of the CDR3 is 15 residues. The CDR3 DNA follows: TGTGCCATCAGCGATTTAGCGGGGCCACAAGAGACCCAGTACTTC. Protein: CAISDLAGPQETQYF.

This sequence joins TRBV28 and TRBJ2-1, with TRBD1 matching over 7 bases. The length of the CDR3 is 12 residues. Trimming removed 6 bases from V and 10 bases from J; junction bases left unmatched: 6. Per germline, CDR1 MDHEN and CDR2 SYDVKM. The CDR3 is CASSPDRAEQFF. For the CDR3, the DNA is TGTGCCAGCAGCCCCGACAGGGCGGAGCAGTTCTTC.

This clone was seen a handful of times. The V and J genes are TRBV25-1 and TRBJ2-7; D remains unclear. Trimming took off 4 bases at V and 0 bases at J, with 7 bases between the two ends. There are 13 residues in the CDR3. CDR1 is MGHDK, CDR2 SYGVNS, per germline. This CDR3 is CASSGTLSYEQYF. For the CDR3, the DNA is TGTGCCAGCAGTGGCACCCTCTCCTACGAGCAGTACTTC.

This clone was counted between two and nine times. This chain connects TRBV29-1 to TRBJ2-1; D tentatively reads TRBD1 or TRBD2 (5 bases each). Trimming took 4 bases from V and 7 from J, leaving 14 bases between them. Germline values: CDR1 SQVTM, CDR2 ANQGSEA. This CDR3 is built from 13 residues. This CDR3 is CSVVRQGRNEQFF. The CDR3 region has the DNA TGCAGCGTTGTTCGGCAGGGACGAAATGAGCAGTTCTTC.

This chain joins TRBV10-1 and TRBJ2-3; 7 bases line up with TRBD1. Germline V gene sequence: CDR1 WNHNN, CDR2 SYGVQD (reference sequence). The CDR3 has 16 residues. V dropped 4 bases and J dropped 0; count of bases not matched to a gene: 7. In DNA, the CDR3 is TGCGCCAGCAGTGCCATGAGGACAGGTAGCACAGATACGCAGTATTTT. Its translation: CASSAMRTGSTDTQYF.

The gene calls are TRBV18 and TRBJ2-2; D unresolved. Trimming cost V 1 base and J 4 bases, with 10 bases left between them. This CDR3 has 15 residues. Per the germline V gene, CDR1 is KGHSH and CDR2 is LQKENI. The CDR3 protein is CASSPLYGRTGELFF. As DNA, the CDR3 is TGTGCCAGCTCACCACTCTACGGCCGCACCGGGGAGCTGTTTTTT.

This clone was recorded at least ten times. CDR3 bases: TGTGCCAGCAGTTTGGGACAGGCTCCGGGAGAGCAGTACTTC. It is translated as CASSLGQAPGEQYF. The V call is TRBV27, the J call TRBJ2-7; 8 positions match TRBD1. Germline V gene sequence: CDR1 MNHEY, CDR2 SMNVEV (reference sequence). The CDR3 is 14 amino acids. J was trimmed by 7 bases and V by 3 bases; bases with no gene match: 8.

This clone was detected once. The rearrangement links TRBV30 to TRBJ2-6; perhaps D is TRBD1 or TRBD2 (5 bases each). V was cut by 7 bases and J by 2 bases, with 9 bases left in between. The CDR3 extends over 13 amino acids. In germline, CDR1 is GTSNPN, CDR2 SVGIG (reference sequence). The CDR3 coding sequence is TGTGCCTCCTTGGGGGCTGGGGCCAACGTCCTGACTTTC. This sequence encodes CASLGAGANVLTF.

This chain connects TRBV27 to TRBJ2-1; 7 bases agree with TRBD1. Germline loops: CDR1 MNHEY, CDR2 SMNVEV (reference sequence). After removal of 7 bases from V and 8 bases from J, the junction contained 8 bases not matched to a gene. This CDR3 contains 13 residues. CDR3 amino acids: CASTKQGWDEQFF. The CDR3 coding sequence is TGTGCCAGCACCAAACAGGGGTGGGATGAGCAGTTCTTC.

The CDR3 DNA is TGTGCCAGCAGTTTACTCGGACAGGGAAGTACGGATACGCAGTATTTT. It yields the protein CASSLLGQGSTDTQYF. The rearrangement links TRBV28 to TRBJ2-3; the match to TRBD1 covers 8 bases. J was trimmed by 6 bases and V by 2 bases; bases with no gene match: 10. Germline V lookup: CDR1 MDHEN, CDR2 SYDVKM. The CDR3 is 16 residues long.

This clone has only a few counts. The chain has TRBV5-8 and TRBJ2-6; TRBD1 matches 7 bases. The germline CDR1 and CDR2 sequences are SGHTS and YDEGEE. CDR3 size: 16 residues. The trim removed 4 bases at V and 2 bases at J, leaving 6 bases unmatched. CDR3 nucleotide sequence: TGTGCCAGCAGCCCCCTAACAGGGGCTGGGGCCAACGTCCTGACTTTC. It yields the protein CASSPLTGAGANVLTF. Complete variable domain (other parts from reference TRBV5-8 and TRBJ2-6): EAGVTQSPTHLIKTRGQQATLRCSPISGHTSVYWYQQALGLGLQFLLWYDEGEERNRGNFPPRFSGRQFPNYSSELNVNALELEDSALYLCASSPLTGAGANVLTFGAGSRLTVL.

The chain is built from TRBV27 and TRBJ1-6; no definite D call. This CDR3 spans 14 amino acids. The germline gives CDR1 MNHEY, CDR2 SMNVEV (reference sequence). V was clipped by 3 bases and J by 10 bases, with 13 bases between them. CDR3 nucleotides: TGTGCCAGCAGTTTGTGGGGAGTACGCTCACCCCTCCACTTT. Its protein product is CASSLWGVRSPLHF.

The chain links TRBV4-1 to TRBJ2-1, with 7 positions matching TRBD1. The CDR3 sequence is 13 residues long. Germline loops: CDR1 MGHRA, CDR2 YSYEKL. The V gene end was trimmed by 0 bases and the J gene end by 10 bases; junction bases not matched to a gene: 3. CDR3 nucleotide sequence: TGCGCCAGCAGCCAAGACCCGGACAGGGAGCAGTTCTTC. This translates into CASSQDPDREQFF.

The rearrangement joins TRBV6-6 to TRBJ2-5; 15 nucleotides line up with TRBD2. Germline-derived CDR1 and CDR2 are MNHNY and SVGAGI (reference sequence). The V segment lost 4 bases and the J segment 5 bases; nucleotides outside the gene matches: 5. This CDR3 spans 16 amino acids. The CDR3 region has the DNA TGTGCCAGCAGTTCTGGGACTAGCGGGAGGCTGGAGACCCAGTACTTC. Encoded protein: CASSSGTSGRLETQYF.

This clone turned up a few times. This CDR3 is also generated by other DNA sequences in the sample. V gene TRBV4-3 combines with J gene TRBJ2-2; TRBD2 matches at 9 bases. J gave up 6 bases and V 0 bases, and 8 bases lay outside the gene matches. CDR3 length: 17 residues. CDR1 is LGHNA, CDR2 YSLEER, per germline. The CDR3 DNA sequence: TGCGCCAGCAGCCAAGAGGTGCTAGCGGGACGGTCCGGGGAGCTGTTTTTT. It codes for CASSQEVLAGRSGELFF.

This clone was counted only a few times. This sequence joins TRBV10-2 and TRBJ2-7, with TRBD2 matching over 9 bases. V was clipped by 3 bases and J by 0 bases; unmatched bases: 9. CDR1 is WSHSY and CDR2 is SAAADI in the germline V gene. The CDR3 is 17 amino acids. Here the CDR3 reads CASSDVAGALSSYEQYF. CDR3 DNA: TGCGCCAGCAGTGATGTAGCGGGGGCCCTTAGCTCCTACGAGCAGTACTTC.

The chain links TRBV4-2 to TRBJ2-1; no clear D gene. Trimming pared 3 bases from V and 7 bases from J, leaving 10 bases between. The CDR3 spans 13 residues. The germline gives CDR1 LGHNA, CDR2 YNFKEQ. CDR3 nucleotides: TGTGCCAGCAGCCAGACCGGCCGTAATGAGCAGTTCTTC. It codes for CASSQTGRNEQFF.

This chain connects TRBV6-6 to TRBJ2-5, with a possible D match to TRBD1 (7 bases). Deletions cut 3 bases from V and 1 base from J, with 15 bases between. This CDR3 is 16 amino acids long. The germline V gene has CDR1 MNHNY and CDR2 SVGAGI (reference sequence). CDR3 in DNA: TGTGCCAGCAGTTATCGGCCAGGGGGGCTCCAAGAGACCCAGTACTTC. It yields the protein CASSYRPGGLQETQYF.